This T cell receptor (beta chain) emerged from a study of CD4 and CD8 cells across lung adenocarcinoma regions (dated 2018 in TCRdb). In terms of the full investigation: The study examined intratumor heterogeneity of the T cell receptor repertoire by comparing tumor centers with tumor margins.

This clonotype was recorded at least ten times. There is no known antigen for this receptor. It has no much larger one-base neighbor in the sample; base qualities were not kept. The library was obtained by PCR. TCRdb shows the sequencer as HiSeq X Ten. The public reads were reprocessed in TCRdb via fastp at Q25 and MiXCR, keeping in-frame beta chains. Records with the same CDR3 protein are collapsed into one entry carrying the most frequent genes and DNA. This sample gives approximately 20,000 distinct CDR3 sequences in total; 46% of them show up just once. The top ten clones comprise around 20% of the sample. The donors were patients who had localized lung adenocarcinoma, which is a subtype of non-small cell lung cancer. Samples were obtained from the margins of localized lung adenocarcinomas. For TCR repertoire analysis, CD4+ T cells taken from tumor tissue were profiled apart from CD8+ T cells. From the cysteine up to the phenylalanine, the CDR3 has a length of 16 residues. The DNA shown is the 48-base CDR3, in frame from base 1. Between the V and J ends, shortened by 6 bases and 0 bases respectively, the junction contains 15 bases. CDR1 and CDR2 were assigned from the germline V gene as SGHAT and FQNNGV.

This clonotype originated in a male donor with lung adenocarcinoma. The CD4 and CD8 labels of this study may be unreliable. This chain is built from TRBV11-2 and TRBJ2-1; no confident D gene assignment can be made. Material: CD4+ T cells from the margin of a lung tumor. Per the publication, the cell subset or site label means: tumor margin region. Here the CDR3 is given as CASSESPSSSYNEQFF. The DNA reads as follows: TGTGCCAGCAGTGAAAGCCCCTCGAGCTCCTACAATGAGCAGTTCTTC.